This T cell receptor beta chain was sequenced during a study of blood T cell repertoires in COVID-19. J was trimmed by 8 bases and V by 4 bases; bases with no gene match: 10. The CDR3 consists of 15 residues. Germline V CDR1 and CDR2: LNHDA, SQIVND (reference sequence). Study processing details: Estimation of nucleated cell counts was performed using reference gene primer amplification. The table came from immunoSEQ multiplex PCR; TCRdb's copy has only in-frame clones and leaves some out. The V and J calls and clone size are taken from that table; D and trimming were inferred from the DNA. The sample yields approximately 65,000 clones, 90% seen once.

The TCR was taken from a woman under 30 with acute or convalescent COVID-19. The genes are TRBV19 and TRBJ2-1, with 8 positions matching TRBD1. Specimen: peripheral blood. The CDR3 sequence is CASSNADRDIYEQFF. DNA for the CDR3: TGTGCCAGTAGTAATGCGGACAGGGACATCTATGAGCAGTTCTTC.